The 12 T cell receptor beta chains below come from one sample, sequenced in a study of cytomegalovirus exposure and HLA in healthy donors. Use of 60 Vbeta and 13 Jbeta primers characterized the PCR. TCRdb keeps only in-frame clones here, not all; method: immunoSEQ multiplex PCR. The table lists about 120,000 clones, approximately 70% of them singletons. The sequenced sample consisted of PBMCs. The receptors stem from a woman aged 40 to 49 in good health and CMV-seropositive.

The chain recombines TRBV27 with TRBJ2-2; D is undetermined. Germline lookup yields CDR1 MNHEY and CDR2 SMNVEV (reference sequence). Trimming shortened V by 5 bases and J by 6 bases, and 13 bases separated the two germline ends. The CDR3 length is 14 residues. This chain's CDR3 is CASSLTRRAGELFF. As DNA, the CDR3 is TGTGCCAGCAGTCTAACCCGACGGGCCGGGGAGCTGTTTTTT.

This chain connects TRBV29-1 to TRBJ2-5, with D uncertain. CDR3 length: 10 amino acids. Germline CDR1 and CDR2: SQVTM and ANQGSEA. Trimming pared 5 bases from V and 3 bases from J, leaving 4 bases between. CDR3 sequence (DNA): TGCAGCGTTAATAAAGAGACCCAGTACTTC. Translation: CSVNKETQYF.

The genes are TRBV2 and TRBJ2-5, with TRBD2 matching 8 bases. V dropped 9 bases and J dropped 2; count of bases not matched to a gene: 11. This CDR3 has 15 residues. Looked up from germline, CDR1 is SNHLY and CDR2 is FYNNEI. The CDR3 reads CASSQRETRQETQYF. The CDR3 DNA reads as TGTGCCAGTTCTCAGCGGGAGACCCGGCAAGAGACCCAGTACTTC. Complete variable domain (other parts from reference TRBV2 and TRBJ2-5): EPEVTQTPSHQVTQMGQEVILRCVPISNHLYFYWYRQILGQKVEFLVSFYNNEISEKSEIFDDQFSVERPDGSNFTLKIRSTKLEDSAMYFCASSQRETRQETQYFGPGTRLLVL.

This clone was found a few times. V is TRBV16 and J is TRBJ1-5; no reliable D call. The CDR3 loop spans 16 amino acids. Trimming took off 0 bases at V and 5 bases at J, with 14 bases between the two ends. The germline V gene encodes CDR1 KGHSY and CDR2 FQNENV. The CDR3 sequence: CASSQSRQVRYQPQHF. Here the CDR3 DNA reads TGTGCCAGCAGCCAATCGCGACAAGTTCGGTATCAGCCCCAGCATTTT.

The chain employs TRBV28 and TRBJ1-5; D may be TRBD1 (6 bases). Germline V gene lookup returns CDR1 MDHEN and CDR2 SYDVKM. Deletions cut 5 bases from V and 2 bases from J, with 13 bases between. The CDR3 loop spans 15 amino acids. The CDR3 DNA reads as TGTGCCAGCAGTCTCAGGGGTTTCGGCAATCAGCCCCAGCATTTT. This translates into CASSLRGFGNQPQHF.

The chain recombines TRBV5-1 with TRBJ2-1; 11 nucleotides agree with TRBD2. Germline V gives CDR1 SGHRS, CDR2 YFSETQ. The CDR3 runs 16 residues. After removal of 0 bases from V and 7 bases from J, the junction contained 6 bases not matched to a gene. The chain's CDR3 is CASSLVTSGSGNEQFF. In DNA form, the CDR3 reads TGCGCCAGCAGCTTGGTAACTAGCGGGAGTGGGAATGAGCAGTTCTTC.

This sequence joins TRBV7-2 and TRBJ2-3; tentatively, D is TRBD1 (6 bases). The CDR3 runs to 14 residues. CDR1 and CDR2 (germline): SGHTA, FQGNSA. The V end was cut by 5 bases, the J end by 8 bases, with 17 bases between. DNA for the CDR3: TGTGCCAGCAGCCCCCCAGGGGCTAGGAGTACGCAGTATTTT. Translated, it gives CASSPPGARSTQYF.

The chain combines TRBV5-6 with TRBJ1-2; the D is unclear. CDR1 and CDR2 (germline): SGHDT, YYEEEE. The CDR3 is made up of 13 amino acids. Between the trimmed V and J ends, which lost 2 bases and 0 bases, there was a span of 5 bases. CDR3 nucleotide sequence: TGTGCCAGCAGCTTCACAGCTAACTATGGCTACACCTTC. It codes for CASSFTANYGYTF.

As regards this clone: The junction differs from germline at one of its ends, possibly a read error. The rearrangement links TRBV6-1 to TRBJ1-5; a weak D match, TRBD1 (6 bases). The CDR3 spans 11 residues. The germline gives CDR1 MNHNS, CDR2 SASEGT. The CDR3 sequence is CASSDPRGDLF. The DNA of the CDR3 is TGTGCCAGCAGTGACCCCAGGGGCGACCTTTTT.

The chain employs TRBV11-2 and TRBJ1-1; D is undetermined. V gave up 5 bases and J gave up 5 bases, with 21 bases separating them. Germline-derived CDR1 and CDR2 are SGHAT and FQNNGV. The CDR3 sequence is 16 residues long. CDR3 bases: TGTGCCAGCAGCACCTTTCCTTGGAGAAGGGAGACTGAAGCTTTCTTT. Translating gives CASSTFPWRRETEAFF.

This clone was seen a handful of times. The chain has TRBV27 and TRBJ2-7, with D possibly matching TRBD1 (5 bases). Trimming took off 4 bases at V and 4 bases at J, with 17 bases between the two ends. The CDR3 has 15 residues. Germline-derived CDR1 and CDR2 are MNHEY and SMNVEV (reference sequence). CDR3 DNA: TGTGCCAGCAGTTCCCGGCAGGGTGCGATATACGAGCAGTACTTC. As protein: CASSSRQGAIYEQYF.

The rearrangement uses TRBV5-4 and TRBJ2-7; TRBD2 is a possible D gene (5 bases). This CDR3 comprises 13 residues. The germline gives CDR1 SGHNT, CDR2 YYREEE (reference sequence). V lost 5 bases, J lost 3 bases, and 12 bases lay in between. In DNA form, the CDR3 reads TGTGCCAGCAGTCTGAGTAGCGTCTACGAGCAGTACTTC. Protein product: CASSLSSVYEQYF.